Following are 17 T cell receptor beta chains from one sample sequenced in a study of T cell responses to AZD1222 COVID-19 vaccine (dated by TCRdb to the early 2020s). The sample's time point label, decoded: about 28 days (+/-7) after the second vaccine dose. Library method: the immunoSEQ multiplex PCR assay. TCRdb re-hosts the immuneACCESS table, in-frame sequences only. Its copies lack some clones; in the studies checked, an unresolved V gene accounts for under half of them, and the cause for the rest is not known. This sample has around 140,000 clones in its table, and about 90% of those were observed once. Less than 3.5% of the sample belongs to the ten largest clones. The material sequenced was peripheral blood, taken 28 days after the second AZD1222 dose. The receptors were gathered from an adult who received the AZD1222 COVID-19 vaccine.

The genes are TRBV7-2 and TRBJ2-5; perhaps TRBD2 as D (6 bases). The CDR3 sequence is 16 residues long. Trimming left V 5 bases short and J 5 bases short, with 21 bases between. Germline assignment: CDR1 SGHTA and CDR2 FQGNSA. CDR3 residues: CASSPTGAGRGETQYF. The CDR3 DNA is TGTGCCAGCAGCCCCACGGGCGCGGGGAGAGGGGAGACCCAGTACTTC. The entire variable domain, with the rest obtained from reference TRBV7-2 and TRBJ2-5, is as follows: GAGVSQSPSNKVTEKGKDVELRCDPISGHTALYWYRQSLGQGLEFLIYFQGNSAPDKSGLPSDRFSAERTGGSVSTLTIQRTQQEDSAVYLCASSPTGAGRGETQYFGPGTRLLVL.

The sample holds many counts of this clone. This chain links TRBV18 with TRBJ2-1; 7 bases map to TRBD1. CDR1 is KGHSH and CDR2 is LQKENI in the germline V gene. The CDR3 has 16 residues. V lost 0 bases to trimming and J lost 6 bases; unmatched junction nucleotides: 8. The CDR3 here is CASSPPNQGVRNEQFF. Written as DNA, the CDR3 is TGTGCCAGCTCACCACCGAACCAGGGGGTTCGCAATGAGCAGTTCTTC.

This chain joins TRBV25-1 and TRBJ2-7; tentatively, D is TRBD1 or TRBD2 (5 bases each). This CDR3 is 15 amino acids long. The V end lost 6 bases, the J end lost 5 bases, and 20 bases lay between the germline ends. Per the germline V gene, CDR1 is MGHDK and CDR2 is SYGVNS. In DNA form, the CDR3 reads TGTGCCAGCAGCCGGGACGAATCTTTAGGCCACGAGCAGTACTTC. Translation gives CASSRDESLGHEQYF.

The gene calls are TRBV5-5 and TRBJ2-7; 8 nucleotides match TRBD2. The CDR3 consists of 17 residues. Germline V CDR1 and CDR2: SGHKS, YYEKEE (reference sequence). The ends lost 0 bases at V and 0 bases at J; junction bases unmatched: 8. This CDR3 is CASSLVAGGDSSYEQYF. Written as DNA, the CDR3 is TGTGCCAGCAGCTTGGTTGCGGGGGGCGACAGCTCCTACGAGCAGTACTTC.

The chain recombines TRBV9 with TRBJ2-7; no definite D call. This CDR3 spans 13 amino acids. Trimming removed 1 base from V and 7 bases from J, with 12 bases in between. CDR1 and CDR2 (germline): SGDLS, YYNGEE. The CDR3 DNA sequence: TGTGCCAGCAGCGTAAGGACCGCTGGGGAGCAGTACTTC. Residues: CASSVRTAGEQYF.

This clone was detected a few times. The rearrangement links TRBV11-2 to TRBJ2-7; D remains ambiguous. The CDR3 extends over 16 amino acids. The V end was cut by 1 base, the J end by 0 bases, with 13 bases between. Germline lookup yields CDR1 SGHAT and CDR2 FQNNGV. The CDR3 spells CASSLGRFLGSYEQYF. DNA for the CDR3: TGTGCCAGCAGCTTAGGGCGATTCCTCGGCTCCTACGAGCAGTACTTC.

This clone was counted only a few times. In DNA, the CDR3 is TGTGCCAGCAGCTTGGGCCAGGGAGGAGATACAGATACGCAGTATTTT. Protein: CASSLGQGGDTDTQYF. The chain is built from TRBV5-4 and TRBJ2-3; tentatively, D is TRBD2 (6 bases). The CDR3 length is 16 residues. V lost 0 bases and J lost 3, with 14 bases in between. CDR1 and CDR2 from the germline V gene are SGHNT and YYREEE (reference sequence).

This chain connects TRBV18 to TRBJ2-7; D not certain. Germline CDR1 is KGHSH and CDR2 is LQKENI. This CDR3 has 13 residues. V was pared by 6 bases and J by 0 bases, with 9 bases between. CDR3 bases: TGTGCCAGCTCTCCGGGCCTCTCCTACGAGCAGTACTTC. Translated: CASSPGLSYEQYF.

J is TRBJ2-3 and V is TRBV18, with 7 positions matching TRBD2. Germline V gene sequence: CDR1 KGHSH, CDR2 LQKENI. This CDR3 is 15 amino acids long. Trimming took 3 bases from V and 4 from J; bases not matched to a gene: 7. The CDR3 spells CASSPVGGPADTQYF. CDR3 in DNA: TGTGCCAGCTCACCGGTGGGAGGGCCTGCAGATACGCAGTATTTT.

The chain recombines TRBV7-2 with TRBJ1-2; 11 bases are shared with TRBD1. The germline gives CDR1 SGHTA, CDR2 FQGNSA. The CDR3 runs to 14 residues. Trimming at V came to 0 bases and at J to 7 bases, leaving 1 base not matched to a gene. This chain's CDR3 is CASSLAGTGGGYTF. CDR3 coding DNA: TGTGCCAGCAGCTTAGCAGGGACAGGGGGTGGCTACACCTTC.

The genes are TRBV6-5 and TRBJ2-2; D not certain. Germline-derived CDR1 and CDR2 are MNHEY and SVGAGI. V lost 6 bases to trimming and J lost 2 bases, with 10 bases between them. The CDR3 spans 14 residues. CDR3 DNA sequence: TGTGCCAGCAGCCCCCGAATAAACACCGGGGAGCTGTTTTTT. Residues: CASSPRINTGELFF.

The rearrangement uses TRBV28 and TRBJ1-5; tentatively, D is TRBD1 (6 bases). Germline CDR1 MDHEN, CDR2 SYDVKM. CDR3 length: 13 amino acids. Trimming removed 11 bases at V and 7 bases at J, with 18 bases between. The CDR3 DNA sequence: TGTGCCGCAGGGGTGAGGACCCGGCAGCCCCAGCATTTT. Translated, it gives CAAGVRTRQPQHF.

CDR3 DNA: TGTGCCAGTATCACCCGGACAGGGAGGTGGACTGAAGCTTTCTTT. Protein product: CASITRTGRWTEAFF. The chain uses TRBV19 and TRBJ1-1; 8 bases fit TRBD1. Per the germline V gene, CDR1 is LNHDA and CDR2 is SQIVND (reference sequence). V shed 7 bases and J 5 bases; nucleotides not matched to a gene: 12. This CDR3 is 15 amino acids long. Complete variable domain (other parts from reference TRBV19 and TRBJ1-1): DGGITQSPKYLFRKEGQNVTLSCEQNLNHDAMYWYRQDPGQGLRLIYYSQIVNDFQKGDIAEGYSVSREKKESFPLTVTSAQKNPTAFYLCASITRTGRWTEAFFGQGTRLTVV.

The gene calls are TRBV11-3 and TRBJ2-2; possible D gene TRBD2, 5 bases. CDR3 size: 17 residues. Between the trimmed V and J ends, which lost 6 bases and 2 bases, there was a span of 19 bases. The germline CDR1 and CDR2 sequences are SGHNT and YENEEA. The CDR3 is CASSGRGDPSNTGELFF. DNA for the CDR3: TGTGCCAGCAGTGGTCGGGGAGACCCTTCCAACACCGGGGAGCTGTTTTTT.

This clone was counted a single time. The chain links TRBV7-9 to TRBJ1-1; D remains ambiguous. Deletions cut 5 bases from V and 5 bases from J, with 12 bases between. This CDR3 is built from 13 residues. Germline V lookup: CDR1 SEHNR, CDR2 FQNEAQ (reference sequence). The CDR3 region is CASSGLLRTEAFF. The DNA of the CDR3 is TGTGCCAGCAGCGGGCTTTTAAGGACTGAAGCTTTCTTT.

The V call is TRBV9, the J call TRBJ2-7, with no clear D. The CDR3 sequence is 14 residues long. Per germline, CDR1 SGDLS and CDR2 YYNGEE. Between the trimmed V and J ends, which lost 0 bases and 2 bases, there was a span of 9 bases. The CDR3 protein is CASSVGPPPYEQYF. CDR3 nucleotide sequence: TGTGCCAGCAGCGTAGGACCTCCACCCTACGAGCAGTACTTC.

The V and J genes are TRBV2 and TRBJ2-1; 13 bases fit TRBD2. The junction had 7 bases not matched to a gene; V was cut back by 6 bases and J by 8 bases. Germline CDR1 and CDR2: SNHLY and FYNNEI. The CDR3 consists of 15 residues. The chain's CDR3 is CASRARTSGSHEQFF. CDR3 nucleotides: TGTGCCAGCAGGGCCCGGACTAGCGGGAGTCATGAGCAGTTCTTC.